This T cell receptor beta chain was sequenced in a study of identical twins. Study-level results: Out-of-frame beta sequences exhibited a weaker degree of excess twin sharing.

This clonotype turned up a few times. Its specificity is unknown. The junction does not match germline at one end; this may be a read error. TCRdb reanalysed the 5' RACE reads using MiXCR and keeps one entry per CDR3 protein. The sample lists hundreds of thousands of distinct CDR3 sequences; just over 7% were seen once. The CDR3 sequence is 13 residues long. In germline, CDR1 is MNHEY, CDR2 SMNVEV (reference sequence). The same sample was also used in a study of yellow fever vaccine responses in identical twins.

The receptor's source is a woman under 30 in good health. Sample: PBMCs. The rearrangement links TRBV27 to TRBJ1-4, with D tentatively TRBD1 (5 bases). The CDR3 protein is CVSGEGTNEKLFF. The CDR3 bases are TGTGTCAGCGGGGAGGGGACTAATGAAAAACTGTTTTTT.